What follows are 28 T cell receptor beta chains derived from one specimen sequenced in a study of CD8+ T cells in alopecia areata (dated by TCRdb to between 2017 and 2018). What the time point label conveys for this sample: about 4 weeks on oral tofacitinib. Taken with the paper, the label for treatment or condition translates to: oral pan-JAK inhibitor, 5-10 mg twice daily. Preparation of the library involved the immunoSEQ multiplex PCR assay. For TCR sequencing, RNA was extracted from every sample and reverse transcribed into cDNA to serve as template. Entries here come from immuneACCESS through TCRdb and include only in-frame sequences with V and J called. Some clones fail to appear in such tables; in the studies checked, an unresolved V gene covers under half of the shortfall, and the cause of the remainder is unknown. The sample data list 90,000 to 150,000 clones, and 50% to 55% of these were observed just once. The ten largest clones represent around 0.44% of the sample.

Sequences were derived from CD4+ T cells sorted from blood, sampled at week 4, from a patient treated with tofacitinib. Receptors originate from a human donor with alopecia areata.

V and J are TRBV6-5 and TRBJ1-1; D possibly corresponds to TRBD1 (5 bases). V lost 7 bases to trimming and J lost 1 base, with 13 bases between them. There are 14 residues in the CDR3. Germline assignment: CDR1 MNHEY and CDR2 SVGAGI. CDR3 in DNA: TGTGCCAGCACCGCGGGACGGACGAACACTGAAGCTTTCTTT. This gives the protein CASTAGRTNTEAFF.

The chain carries TRBV29-1 and TRBJ2-1; the D gene is possibly TRBD1 (6 bases). The germline CDR1 and CDR2 sequences are SQVTM and ANQGSEA. V was shortened by 6 bases and J by 6 bases, with 18 bases between the two germline ends. CDR3 length equals 14 residues. The CDR3 region is CSVPNNRGTNEQFF. The CDR3 region has the DNA TGCAGCGTACCCAACAATAGGGGGACCAATGAGCAGTTCTTC.

Ten or more counts support this clone. The rearrangement uses TRBV18 and TRBJ1-4; D ambiguous. The CDR3 has 19 residues. Germline V gene data show CDR1 as KGHSH and CDR2 as LQKENI. Trimming took 3 bases from V and 8 from J, leaving 28 bases between them. In DNA form, the CDR3 reads TGTGCCAGCTCACCCGGTCGACACCAAACACCGGTGTTACAGGAAAAACTGTTTTTT. Translated, it gives CASSPGRHQTPVLQEKLFF.

This chain joins TRBV5-1 and TRBJ1-1, with D unresolved. Germline V gene sequence: CDR1 SGHRS, CDR2 YFSETQ. The CDR3 sequence is 13 residues long. With 4 bases removed from V and 1 base from J, the gap between germline ends came to 8 bases. CDR3 loop: CASSQAPNTEAFF. The CDR3 nucleotides are TGCGCCAGCAGCCAGGCCCCGAACACTGAAGCTTTCTTT.

This clone turned up a few times. The chain uses TRBV5-1 and TRBJ1-1; 9 bases are a match to TRBD1. The germline CDR1 and CDR2 sequences are SGHRS and YFSETQ. Losses at the gene ends were 4 bases for V and 6 bases for J; bases not matched to a gene: 13. The CDR3 spans 16 residues. Here the CDR3 reads CASSTNRGHEVAEAFF. The CDR3 DNA sequence: TGCGCCAGCAGCACAAACAGGGGGCACGAAGTCGCTGAAGCTTTCTTT.

The V and J genes are TRBV4-1 and TRBJ2-1; D is undetermined. Trimming removed 3 bases at V and 5 bases at J, with 23 bases between. This CDR3 is 18 amino acids long. CDR1 and CDR2 from the germline V gene are MGHRA and YSYEKL. CDR3 residues: CASSHPGRANINDNEQFF. The CDR3 bases are TGCGCCAGCAGCCACCCGGGCCGGGCGAACATCAATGACAATGAGCAGTTCTTC.

The chain combines TRBV5-1 with TRBJ2-3, with D possibly being TRBD1 (6 bases). From germline, CDR1 is SGHRS and CDR2 YFSETQ. CDR3 size: 17 residues. With 0 bases removed from V and 8 bases from J, the gap between germline ends came to 22 bases. Here the CDR3 reads CASSLAPRDTGSPTQYF. The CDR3 nucleotides read TGCGCCAGCAGCTTGGCTCCTCGGGACACGGGGTCTCCTACGCAGTATTTT. Variable domain in full (rest from reference TRBV5-1 and TRBJ2-3): KAGVTQTPRYLIKTRGQQVTLSCSPISGHRSVSWYQQTPGQGLQFLFEYFSETQRNKGNFPGRFSGRQFSNSRSEMNVSTLELGDSALYLCASSLAPRDTGSPTQYFGPGTRLTVL.

This clone occurred a few times. This chain links TRBV7-2 with TRBJ2-7; 9 bases agree with TRBD1. Germline CDR1 reads SGHTA; CDR2 reads FQGNSA. The CDR3 totals 15 residues. V gave up 5 bases and J gave up 3 bases; unmatched junction bases: 8. In DNA form, the CDR3 reads TGTGCCAGCAGCCCCCGGGACAGGGTAGTCTACGAGCAGTACTTC. Residues: CASSPRDRVVYEQYF.

Only one count was recorded for this clone. The chain is built from TRBV9 and TRBJ2-6; TRBD1 matches at 9 bases. The germline CDR1 and CDR2 sequences are SGDLS and YYNGEE. The V and J ends lost 3 bases and 0 bases, in that order; junction bases with no gene match: 19. This CDR3 comprises 22 residues. In nucleotides, the CDR3 is TGTGCCAGCAGCGACGCTCCCGGGACAGGGATGGGGCCAAGCTCTGGGGCCAACGTCCTGACTTTC. Its translation: CASSDAPGTGMGPSSGANVLTF.

The rearrangement uses TRBV18 and TRBJ2-5; D is uncertain. Germline V gives CDR1 KGHSH, CDR2 LQKENI. The germline V and J ends were trimmed by 4 bases and 1 base, with 1 base remaining between them. The CDR3 extends over 11 amino acids. The CDR3 is CASSRQETQYF. The CDR3 DNA is TGTGCCAGCTCACGCCAAGAGACCCAGTACTTC.

The chain uses TRBV6-5 and TRBJ1-2; D might be TRBD1 (5 bases). The CDR3 contains 13 residues. Germline CDR1 and CDR2: MNHEY and SVGAGI. V lost 5 bases, J lost 2 bases, and 9 bases lay in between. This chain's CDR3 is CASSEAGNYGYTF. CDR3 bases: TGTGCCAGCAGTGAGGCAGGGAACTATGGCTACACCTTC.

The chain has TRBV29-1 and TRBJ1-3, with D possibly matching TRBD1 (5 bases). Per the germline V gene, CDR1 is SQVTM and CDR2 is ANQGSEA. V was shortened by 6 bases and J by 2 bases, with 11 bases between the two germline ends. The CDR3 has 13 amino acids. CDR3 sequence: CSVGETPGNTIYF. CDR3 in DNA: TGCAGCGTGGGGGAGACCCCTGGAAACACCATATATTTT.

A few counts support this clone. The chain uses TRBV29-1 and TRBJ2-3; weak D call: TRBD2 (5 bases). With 2 bases removed from V and 1 base from J, the gap between germline ends came to 10 bases. Germline V lookup: CDR1 SQVTM, CDR2 ANQGSEA. The CDR3 is 14 residues long. CDR3 nucleotide sequence: TGCAGCGTTGAACTCGGGAAAGGCACAGATACGCAGTATTTT. Translated, it gives CSVELGKGTDTQYF.

In DNA form, the CDR3 reads TGTGCCAGCAGTCCACAGGGGGCTAACTATGGCTACACCTTC. Residues: CASSPQGANYGYTF. The chain carries TRBV4-2 and TRBJ1-2; 8 bases fit TRBD1. Unmatched junction bases numbered 3, after V lost 6 bases and J lost 0 bases. This CDR3 has 14 amino acids. The germline V gene encodes CDR1 LGHNA and CDR2 YNFKEQ.

This clone appeared a few times. Other DNA sequences in the same sample also yield this CDR3. V gene TRBV18 combines with J gene TRBJ1-5; D unresolved. Trimming took 3 bases from V and 5 from J, leaving 8 bases between them. Germline CDR1 KGHSH, CDR2 LQKENI. The CDR3 spans 13 residues. CDR3: CASSPGTDQPQHF. In DNA form, the CDR3 reads TGTGCCAGCTCACCCGGCACGGATCAGCCCCAGCATTTT.

The J gene is TRBJ1-5, the V gene TRBV7-9; D not resolved. CDR3 length equals 13 residues. The germline V gene encodes CDR1 SEHNR and CDR2 FQNEAQ (reference sequence). The V gene lost 3 bases and the J gene lost 11 bases, with 14 bases spanning the gap. Here the CDR3 DNA reads TGTGCCAGCAGCTTGGGAGGGCGCGCGGCCCAGCATTTT. Encoded protein: CASSLGGRAAQHF.

The V and J genes are TRBV25-1 and TRBJ1-5; the D is unclear. The length of the CDR3 is 14 residues. Per the germline V gene, CDR1 is MGHDK and CDR2 is SYGVNS. Trimming removed 6 bases from V and 7 bases from J, with 16 bases in between. The CDR3 sequence: CASSPGSRSQPQHF. The CDR3 DNA follows: TGTGCCAGCAGCCCCGGTTCGAGATCACAGCCCCAGCATTTT.

The chain employs TRBV15 and TRBJ1-5; 10 bases match TRBD1. Germline CDR1 and CDR2: LNHNV and YYDKDF (reference sequence). The CDR3 contains 17 residues. Trimming took 1 base from V and 0 from J; bases not matched to a gene: 3. CDR3 nucleotide sequence: TGTGCCACCAGCAGAGGACAGGGGGCGGATAGCAATCAGCCCCAGCATTTT. This encodes CATSRGQGADSNQPQHF.

The gene calls are TRBV9 and TRBJ1-5, with 8 bases aligning to TRBD1. The CDR3 totals 15 residues. Trimming took 4 bases from V and 4 from J; bases not matched to a gene: 7. Germline V lookup: CDR1 SGDLS, CDR2 YYNGEE. This chain's CDR3 is CASSPGGGRNQPQHF. The CDR3 DNA reads TGTGCCAGCAGCCCAGGGGGCGGAAGAAATCAGCCCCAGCATTTT.

The chain joins TRBV27 to TRBJ1-5; a possible D gene is TRBD1 (6 bases). Trimming removed 5 bases at V and 11 bases at J, with 28 bases between. Germline lookup yields CDR1 MNHEY and CDR2 SMNVEV (reference sequence). The CDR3 consists of 17 residues. This chain's CDR3 is CASSASNGTLRWGAQHF. CDR3 sequence (DNA): TGTGCCAGCAGTGCTTCGAATGGGACACTGAGGTGGGGGGCCCAGCATTTT.

This clone was seen only a few times. The chain employs TRBV29-1 and TRBJ1-6; no definite D call. Germline CDR1 is SQVTM and CDR2 is ANQGSEA. Trimming removed 6 bases at V and 2 bases at J, with 14 bases between. The CDR3 is 15 amino acids. The CDR3 region has the DNA TGCAGCGTCGCGTTCGGGGAAACCTATAATTCACCCCTCCACTTT. Its translation is CSVAFGETYNSPLHF. The full variable domain, its missing parts supplied by reference TRBV29-1 and TRBJ1-6, is SAVISQKPSRDICQRGTSLTIQCQVDSQVTMMFWYRQQPGQSLTLIATANQGSEATYESGFVIDKFPISRPNLTFSTLTVSNMSPEDSSIYLCSVAFGETYNSPLHFGNGTRLTVT.

The genes are TRBV11-2 and TRBJ1-5; 7 bases fit TRBD1. Looked up from germline, CDR1 is SGHAT and CDR2 is FQNNGV. V dropped 5 bases and J dropped 7; count of bases not matched to a gene: 8. The CDR3 contains 14 residues. CDR3 amino acids: CASSRTGEYQPQHF. CDR3 nucleotide sequence: TGTGCCAGCAGCCGTACAGGGGAGTACCAGCCCCAGCATTTT.

This clone came up a few times. V gene TRBV19 combines with J gene TRBJ2-1; perhaps TRBD1 as D (5 bases). Trimming removed 3 bases from V and 12 bases from J, with 12 bases in between. The CDR3 contains 12 residues. Germline V lookup: CDR1 LNHDA, CDR2 SQIVND (reference sequence). In DNA form, the CDR3 reads TGTGCCAGTAGTATTTCAGGGATGATGCAGTTCTTC. Protein product: CASSISGMMQFF.

The rearrangement uses TRBV4-2 and TRBJ2-7; 8 nucleotides align to TRBD2. CDR3 length: 15 residues. Germline CDR1 LGHNA, CDR2 YNFKEQ. The V gene end was trimmed by 0 bases and the J gene end by 0 bases; junction bases not matched to a gene: 1. CDR3 protein: CASSQDLAGSYEQYF. The CDR3 nucleotides read TGTGCCAGCAGCCAAGATCTAGCGGGCTCCTACGAGCAGTACTTC.

The chain combines TRBV30 with TRBJ2-1; 10 positions match TRBD2. Germline assignment: CDR1 GTSNPN and CDR2 SVGIG (reference sequence). With 8 bases clipped from V and 0 bases from J, the junction kept 7 bases outside the gene matches. The CDR3 sequence is 15 residues long. DNA of the CDR3: TGTGCCCGGTCATCTAGCGGGGGCTCCTACAATGAGCAGTTCTTC. Translating it yields CARSSSGGSYNEQFF.

V usage is TRBV29-1 and J usage is TRBJ1-2; no clear D. Trimming stripped 0 bases from V and 8 bases from J, with 16 bases between. This CDR3 is built from 14 residues. CDR1 SQVTM and CDR2 ANQGSEA come from the germline V gene. The CDR3 protein is CSVEDQSRVRGYTF. In nucleotides, the CDR3 is TGCAGCGTTGAAGATCAGAGCCGGGTTCGCGGCTACACCTTC.

The table lists this clone with a count of one. This chain links TRBV30 with TRBJ2-7; the match to TRBD1 covers 8 bases. Germline CDR1 reads GTSNPN; CDR2 reads SVGIG (reference sequence). The CDR3 is made up of 15 amino acids. V was clipped by 4 bases and J by 1 base; unmatched bases: 9. This CDR3 reads CAWTRQGSRSYEQYF. In DNA form, the CDR3 reads TGTGCCTGGACACGACAGGGGTCAAGATCCTACGAGCAGTACTTC.

This clone was detected only a few times. The rearrangement links TRBV4-2 to TRBJ2-4; D may be TRBD2 (6 bases). V was pared by 1 base and J by 6 bases, with 13 bases between. The CDR3 spans 15 residues. Germline V CDR1 and CDR2: LGHNA, YNFKEQ. CDR3 sequence (DNA): TGTGCCAGCAGCCAAGGTTTACGGGAGTCAAACATTCAGTACTTC. Its protein product is CASSQGLRESNIQYF.